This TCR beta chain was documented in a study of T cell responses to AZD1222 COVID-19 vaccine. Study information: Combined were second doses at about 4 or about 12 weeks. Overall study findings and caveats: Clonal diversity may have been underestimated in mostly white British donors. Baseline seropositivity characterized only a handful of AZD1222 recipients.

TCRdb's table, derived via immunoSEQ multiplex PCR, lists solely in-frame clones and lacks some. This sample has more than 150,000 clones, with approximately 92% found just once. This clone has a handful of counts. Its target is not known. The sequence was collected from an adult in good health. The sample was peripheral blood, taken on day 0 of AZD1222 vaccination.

In DNA, the CDR3 is TGTGCCAGCAGTTACTCGGGGGACACCGGGGAGCTGTTTTTT. Translated: CASSYSGDTGELFF. This rearrangement joins TRBV6-5 to TRBJ2-2; perhaps D is TRBD1 or TRBD2 (5 bases each). The V and J ends lost 0 bases and 3 bases respectively, with 5 bases between them. The CDR3 spans 14 residues. CDR1 MNHEY and CDR2 SVGAGI come from the germline V gene.